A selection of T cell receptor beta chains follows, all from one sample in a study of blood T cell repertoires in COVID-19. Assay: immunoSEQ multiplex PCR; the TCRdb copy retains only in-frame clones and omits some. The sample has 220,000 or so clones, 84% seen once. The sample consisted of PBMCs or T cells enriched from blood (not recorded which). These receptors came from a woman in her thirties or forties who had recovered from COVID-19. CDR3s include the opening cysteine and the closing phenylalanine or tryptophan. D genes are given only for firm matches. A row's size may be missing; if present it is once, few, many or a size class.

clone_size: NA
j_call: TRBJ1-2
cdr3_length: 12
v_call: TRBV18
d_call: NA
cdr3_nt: TGTGCCAGCTCACCGAACGGGGAAGGCTACACCTTC
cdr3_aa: CASSPNGEGYTF

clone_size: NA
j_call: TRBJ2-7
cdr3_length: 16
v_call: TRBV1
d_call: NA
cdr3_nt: TGCACCAGCAGCCAGTCTCCCAGAGCGGGATCCTACGAGCAGTACTTC
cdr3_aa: CTSSQSPRAGSYEQYF

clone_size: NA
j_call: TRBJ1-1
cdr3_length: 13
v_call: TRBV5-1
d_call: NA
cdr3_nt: TGCGCCAGCAGCTTGGTAGGGGACACTGAAGCTTTCTTT
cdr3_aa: CASSLVGDTEAFF

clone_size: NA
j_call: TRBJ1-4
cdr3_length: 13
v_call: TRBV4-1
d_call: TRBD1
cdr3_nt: TGCGCCAGTAGGGGGCAGCTTGGAGAAAAACTGTTTTTT
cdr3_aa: CASRGQLGEKLFF

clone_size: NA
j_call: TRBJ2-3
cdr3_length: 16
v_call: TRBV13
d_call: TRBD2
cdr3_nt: TGTGCCAGCAGCTTAGGTAGCGGGAGTGCAGCCGATACGCAGTATTTT
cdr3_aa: CASSLGSGSAADTQYF

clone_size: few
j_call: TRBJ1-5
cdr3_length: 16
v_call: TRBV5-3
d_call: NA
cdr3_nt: TGTGCCAGAAGCTGGCCCGGGACATTGAGCAATCAGCCCCAGCATTTT
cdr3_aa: CARSWPGTLSNQPQHF

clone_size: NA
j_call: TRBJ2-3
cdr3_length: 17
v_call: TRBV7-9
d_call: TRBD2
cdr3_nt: TGTGCCAGCAGCCTATGGACTAGCGGGAGGGCCGCAGATACGCAGTATTTT
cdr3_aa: CASSLWTSGRAADTQYF

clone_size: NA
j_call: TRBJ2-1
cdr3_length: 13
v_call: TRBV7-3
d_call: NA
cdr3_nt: TGTGCCAGCAGCTTAACGGCGGGTAGTGAGCAGTTCTTC
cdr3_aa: CASSLTAGSEQFF

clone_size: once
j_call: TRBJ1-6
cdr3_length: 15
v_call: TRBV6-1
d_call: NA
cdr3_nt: TGTGCCAGCAGTGAGCAGGGTAGTTATAATTCACCCCTCCACTTT
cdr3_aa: CASSEQGSYNSPLHF

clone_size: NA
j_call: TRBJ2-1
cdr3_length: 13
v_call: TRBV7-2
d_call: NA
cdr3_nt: TGTGCCAGCAGCTTCGCCAGGCTAAGTGAGCAGTTCTTC
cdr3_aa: CASSFARLSEQFF

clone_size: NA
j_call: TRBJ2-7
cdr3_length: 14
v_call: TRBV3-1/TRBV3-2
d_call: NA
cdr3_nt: TGTGCCAGCAGCCCCCAGGGCCGATTCTACGAGCAGTACTTC
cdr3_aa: CASSPQGRFYEQYF

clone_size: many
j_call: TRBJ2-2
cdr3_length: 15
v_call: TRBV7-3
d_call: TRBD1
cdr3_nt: TGTGCCAGCAGCTCAAGGACAGGGAATCCCGGGGAGCTGTTTTTT
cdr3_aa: CASSSRTGNPGELFF

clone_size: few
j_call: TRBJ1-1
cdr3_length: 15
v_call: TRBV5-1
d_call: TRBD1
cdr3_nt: TGCGCCAGCAGCAAGGACAGGGAAGGAGACACTGAAGCTTTCTTT
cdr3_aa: CASSKDREGDTEAFF

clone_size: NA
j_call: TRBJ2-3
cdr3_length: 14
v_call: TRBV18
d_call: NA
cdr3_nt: TGTGCCAGCTCAACCAGGAGGGCCACAGATACGCAGTATTTT
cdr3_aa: CASSTRRATDTQYF

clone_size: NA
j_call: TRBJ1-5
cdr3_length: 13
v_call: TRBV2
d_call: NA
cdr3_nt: TGTGCCAGCAGTTCCAGTAGCAATCAGCCCCAGCATTTT
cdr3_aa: CASSSSSNQPQHF

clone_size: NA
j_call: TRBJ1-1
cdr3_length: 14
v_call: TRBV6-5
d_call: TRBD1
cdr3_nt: TGTGCCAGCCTTGGACAGGGTATTTGGACTGAAGCTTTCTTT
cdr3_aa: CASLGQGIWTEAFF

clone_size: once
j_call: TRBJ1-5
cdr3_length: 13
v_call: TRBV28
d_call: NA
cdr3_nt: TGTGCCAGCACCCCGTATAGCAATCAGCCCCAGCATTTT
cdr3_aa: CASTPYSNQPQHF

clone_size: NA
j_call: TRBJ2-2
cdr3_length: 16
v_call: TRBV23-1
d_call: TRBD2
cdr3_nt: TGCGCCAGCAGTCAATCGGGGGGGAGCAATTCCGGGGAGCTGTTTTTT
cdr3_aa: CASSQSGGSNSGELFF

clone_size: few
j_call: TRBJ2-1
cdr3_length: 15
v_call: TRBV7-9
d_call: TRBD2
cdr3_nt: TGTGCCAGCCGGACTAGCGGGAGGGAATACAATGAGCAGTTCTTC
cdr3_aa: CASRTSGREYNEQFF

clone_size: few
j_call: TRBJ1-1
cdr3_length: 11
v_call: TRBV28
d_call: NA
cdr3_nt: TGTGCCAGCAGTTCGGACTTTGAAGCTTTCTTT
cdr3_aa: CASSSDFEAFF

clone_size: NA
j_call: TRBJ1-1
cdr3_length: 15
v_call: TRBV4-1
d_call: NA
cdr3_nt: TGCGCCAGCAGCCTCTTCGGGATCATGGGTCCTGAAGCTTTCTTT
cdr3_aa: CASSLFGIMGPEAFF

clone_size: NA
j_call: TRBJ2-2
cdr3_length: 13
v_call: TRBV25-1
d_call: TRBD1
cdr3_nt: TGTGCCAGCAGGGACAGGGTCGCCGGGGAGCTGTTTTTT
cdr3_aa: CASRDRVAGELFF

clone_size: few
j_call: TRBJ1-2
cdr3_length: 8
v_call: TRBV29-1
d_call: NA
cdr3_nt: TGCAGCGTTGAAGGAGGGCATTTC
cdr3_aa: CSVEGGHF

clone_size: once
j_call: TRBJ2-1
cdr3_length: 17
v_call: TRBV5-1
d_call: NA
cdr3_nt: TGCGCCAGCAGCGGGGATCGGGGAATATTAACCTACAATGAGCAGTTCTTC
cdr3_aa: CASSGDRGILTYNEQFF

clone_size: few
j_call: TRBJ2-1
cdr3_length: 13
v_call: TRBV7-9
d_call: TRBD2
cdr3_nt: TGTGCCTCAAGGGGACTACTTTACAATGAGCAGTTCTTC
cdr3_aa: CASRGLLYNEQFF

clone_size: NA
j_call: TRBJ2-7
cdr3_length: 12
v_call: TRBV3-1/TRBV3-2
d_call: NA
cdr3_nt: TGTGCCAGCAGCCCGAATAGCGGCGAGCAGTACTTC
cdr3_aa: CASSPNSGEQYF

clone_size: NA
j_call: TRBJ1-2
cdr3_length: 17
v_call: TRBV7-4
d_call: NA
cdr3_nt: TGTGCCAGCAGCTTAGAAGGGCCGGTACAGGAGAACTATGGCTACACCTTC
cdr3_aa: CASSLEGPVQENYGYTF